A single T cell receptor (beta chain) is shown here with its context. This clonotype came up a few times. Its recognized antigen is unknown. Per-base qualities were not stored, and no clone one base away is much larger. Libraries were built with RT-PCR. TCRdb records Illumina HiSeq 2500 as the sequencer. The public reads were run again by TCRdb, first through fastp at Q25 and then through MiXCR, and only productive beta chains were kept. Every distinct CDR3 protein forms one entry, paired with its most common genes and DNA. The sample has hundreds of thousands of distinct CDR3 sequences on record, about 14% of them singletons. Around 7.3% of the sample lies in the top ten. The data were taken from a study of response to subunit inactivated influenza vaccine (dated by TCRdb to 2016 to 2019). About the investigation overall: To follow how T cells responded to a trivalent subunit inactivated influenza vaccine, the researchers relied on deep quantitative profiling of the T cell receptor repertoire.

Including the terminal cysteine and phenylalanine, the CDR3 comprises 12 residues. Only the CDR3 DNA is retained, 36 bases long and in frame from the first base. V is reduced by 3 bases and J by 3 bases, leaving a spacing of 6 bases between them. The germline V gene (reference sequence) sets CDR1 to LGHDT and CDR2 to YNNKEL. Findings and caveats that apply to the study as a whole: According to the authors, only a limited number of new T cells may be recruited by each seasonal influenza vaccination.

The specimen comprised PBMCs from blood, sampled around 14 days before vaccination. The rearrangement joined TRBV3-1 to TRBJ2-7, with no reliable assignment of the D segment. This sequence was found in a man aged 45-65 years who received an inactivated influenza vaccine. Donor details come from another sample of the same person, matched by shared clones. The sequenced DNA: TGTGCCAGCAGCCATCTTAACTACGAGCAGTACTTC. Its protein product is CASSHLNYEQYF.